One sample yielded the 21 T cell receptor beta chains listed below, sequenced in a study of blood T cell repertoires in COVID-19. Sequencing was performed with immunoSEQ multiplex PCR; in TCRdb, only in-frame clones are kept and a portion is missing. The data hold around 280,000 clones, with roughly 90% observed a single time. Sequences were obtained from peripheral blood. Every receptor here comes from a woman aged 25-40 years with COVID-19, enrolled during active disease.

The chain recombines TRBV19 with TRBJ2-3; 15 bases are a match to TRBD2. CDR1 is LNHDA, CDR2 SQIVND, per germline (reference sequence). The CDR3 is made up of 18 amino acids. The V segment lost 5 bases and the J segment 0 bases; nucleotides outside the gene matches: 6. The CDR3 sequence is CASSRPGLAGGSTDTQYF. The CDR3 DNA sequence: TGTGCCAGTAGTCGACCGGGACTAGCGGGGGGTAGCACAGATACGCAGTATTTT.

The rearrangement joins TRBV12-5 to TRBJ2-3; 7 bases map to TRBD2. V lost 1 base, J lost 2 bases, and 9 bases stayed unmatched. This CDR3 is 17 amino acids long. In germline, CDR1 is LGHNT, CDR2 FRNRAP. CDR3 sequence: CASGLGREGINTDTQYF. In DNA, the CDR3 is TGTGCTAGTGGTTTGGGCAGGGAGGGGATTAACACAGATACGCAGTATTTT.

The chain joins TRBV28 to TRBJ1-3; a weak D match, TRBD1 (5 bases). CDR3 length equals 15 residues. The germline V and J ends were trimmed by 11 bases and 0 bases, with 17 bases remaining between them. Germline CDR1 and CDR2: MDHEN and SYDVKM. The CDR3 bases are TGTGCCCTTTCGTGGGGGGGATCCTCTGGAAACACCATATATTTT. Translation gives CALSWGGSSGNTIYF.

V and J are TRBV29-1 and TRBJ2-5, with TRBD2 matching over 9 bases. V dropped 7 bases and J dropped 5; count of bases not matched to a gene: 8. Germline V gene data show CDR1 as SQVTM and CDR2 as ANQGSEA. This CDR3 is built from 13 residues. CDR3: CSAVRGGLETQYF. For the CDR3, the DNA is TGCAGCGCAGTGCGGGGGGGCCTGGAGACCCAGTACTTC.

The chain recombines TRBV19 with TRBJ2-1, with 8 nucleotides matching TRBD2. Germline CDR1 and CDR2: LNHDA and SQIVND (reference sequence). Trimming at V came to 5 bases and at J to 5 bases, leaving 14 bases not matched to a gene. The CDR3 is 17 residues long. CDR3 loop: CASSPQGLRGGHNEQFF. In nucleotides, the CDR3 is TGTGCCAGTAGTCCTCAGGGACTCCGGGGGGGGCACAATGAGCAGTTCTTC.

The gene calls are TRBV19 and TRBJ1-2; 9 bases agree with TRBD1. CDR1 and CDR2 (germline): LNHDA, SQIVND (reference sequence). CDR3 length: 16 residues. J gave up 6 bases and V 8 bases, and 16 bases lay outside the gene matches. The CDR3, as DNA: TGTGCCAGTGACCCCGGGACAGGGACTCTATGGCATGGCTACACCTTC. This gives the protein CASDPGTGTLWHGYTF.

The rearrangement joins TRBV7-9 to TRBJ2-4; 8 nucleotides match TRBD1. This CDR3 is built from 13 residues. After removal of 3 bases from V and 7 bases from J, the junction contained 2 bases not matched to a gene. Germline V gene lookup returns CDR1 SEHNR and CDR2 FQNEAQ (reference sequence). The CDR3 DNA reads as TGTGCCAGCAGCTTGACAGGGGTGAACATTCAGTACTTC. It codes for CASSLTGVNIQYF.

The V call is TRBV4-1, the J call TRBJ1-2; a weak D match, TRBD1 (5 bases). Trimming stripped 0 bases from V and 1 base from J, with 9 bases between. There are 15 residues in the CDR3. CDR1 is MGHRA, CDR2 YSYEKL, per germline. This CDR3 is CASSQEGGFNYGYTF. CDR3 coding DNA: TGCGCCAGCAGCCAAGAGGGGGGGTTTAACTATGGCTACACCTTC.

V is TRBV6-2 or TRBV6-3 and J is TRBJ2-7; maybe TRBD2 (5 bases). V lost 5 bases, J lost 2 bases, and 10 bases lay in between. Germline CDR1 is MNHEY and CDR2 is SVGEGT. The CDR3 runs 13 residues. The CDR3 DNA follows: TGTGCCAGCAGTCAAGACGGGACCTACGAGCAGTACTTC. This gives the protein CASSQDGTYEQYF.

V is TRBV18 and J is TRBJ2-1; D gene ambiguous. Trimming pared 3 bases from V and 9 bases from J, leaving 6 bases between. The CDR3 runs 11 residues. Germline lookup yields CDR1 KGHSH and CDR2 LQKENI. The CDR3 loop is CASSPSSEQFF. Here the CDR3 DNA reads TGTGCCAGCTCACCTAGCTCTGAGCAGTTCTTC.

The CDR3 DNA sequence: TGTGCCAGCAGCTTGGAGGGCGCTAGCGGGGACATTCAGTACTTC. This codes for CASSLEGASGDIQYF. The chain employs TRBV5-4 and TRBJ2-4; 9 positions match TRBD2. This CDR3 is built from 15 residues. The V gene's germline CDR1 is SGHNT and CDR2 YYREEE (reference sequence). Trimming took 0 bases from V and 8 from J; bases not matched to a gene: 6. The full variable domain, rest sourced from reference TRBV5-4 and TRBJ2-4, is ETGVTQSPTHLIKTRGQQVTLRCSSQSGHNTVSWYQQALGQGPQFIFQYYREEENGRGNFPPRFSGLQFPNYSSELNVNALELDDSALYLCASSLEGASGDIQYFGAGTRLSVL.

The chain has TRBV18 and TRBJ2-3; D is uncertain. Germline assignment: CDR1 KGHSH and CDR2 LQKENI. The CDR3 consists of 13 residues. The V end lost 7 bases, the J end lost 3 bases, and 11 bases lay between the germline ends. The CDR3 loop reads CASFTTNTDTQYF. The CDR3 coding sequence is TGTGCCAGCTTTACTACTAATACAGATACGCAGTATTTT.

This clone was observed a single time. The rearrangement uses TRBV5-4 and TRBJ2-7, with TRBD2 matching over 7 bases. Germline assignment: CDR1 SGHNT and CDR2 YYREEE (reference sequence). The junction had 5 bases not matched to a gene; V was cut back by 4 bases and J by 1 base. The CDR3 runs 14 residues. The CDR3 reads CASSGSGPSYEQYF. The CDR3 DNA sequence: TGTGCCAGCAGCGGTAGCGGGCCATCCTACGAGCAGTACTTC.

This chain uses TRBV14 with TRBJ2-1; 8 bases match TRBD2. Germline V gene data show CDR1 as SGHDN and CDR2 as FVKESK. With V trimmed by 3 bases and J by 5 bases, 9 bases remained unmatched. This CDR3 has 16 amino acids. CDR3 region: CASSHFYGGADNEQFF. In DNA, the CDR3 is TGTGCCAGCAGCCATTTTTACGGGGGGGCAGACAATGAGCAGTTCTTC.

The chain combines TRBV4-2 with TRBJ1-2; 10 bases are a match to TRBD1. CDR1 is LGHNA, CDR2 YNFKEQ, per germline. CDR3 length equals 15 residues. The trim removed 4 bases at V and 4 bases at J, leaving 6 bases unmatched. CDR3: CASSPPGQGTYGYTF. In DNA form, the CDR3 reads TGTGCCAGCAGCCCACCGGGACAGGGGACCTATGGCTACACCTTC.

This chain joins TRBV5-5 and TRBJ2-7, with 7 bases aligning to TRBD1. From germline, CDR1 is SGHKS and CDR2 YYEKEE (reference sequence). V was clipped by 3 bases and J by 4 bases; unmatched bases: 10. The CDR3 length is 15 residues. This chain's CDR3 is CASSSQGTAGYEQYF. Written as DNA, the CDR3 is TGTGCCAGCAGCTCACAAGGGACAGCTGGTTACGAGCAGTACTTC. Filled out from reference TRBV5-5 and TRBJ2-7, the complete variable domain reads DAGVTQSPTHLIKTRGQQVTLRCSPISGHKSVSWYQQVLGQGPQFIFQYYEKEERGRGNFPDRFSARQFPNYSSELNVNALLLGDSALYLCASSSQGTAGYEQYFGPGTRLTVT.

This chain connects TRBV11-2 to TRBJ2-7, with D hard to call. This CDR3 spans 13 amino acids. Trimming took 1 base from V and 3 from J, leaving 7 bases between them. From germline, CDR1 is SGHAT and CDR2 FQNNGV. Here the CDR3 DNA reads TGTGCCAGCAGCTTAGGAGTCGTCTACGAGCAGTACTTC. Translating gives CASSLGVVYEQYF.

This chain connects TRBV27 to TRBJ2-1; D gene ambiguous. This CDR3 has 14 residues. V lost 5 bases to trimming and J lost 5 bases, with 13 bases between them. The V gene's germline CDR1 is MNHEY and CDR2 SMNVEV (reference sequence). The CDR3 spells CASSQYDKDNEQFF. CDR3 DNA sequence: TGTGCCAGCAGTCAGTATGACAAAGACAATGAGCAGTTCTTC.

The J gene is TRBJ1-2, the V gene TRBV4-1; D uncertain. V was cut by 1 base and J by 4 bases, with 16 bases left in between. Germline-derived CDR1 and CDR2 are MGHRA and YSYEKL. This CDR3 spans 16 amino acids. This CDR3 is CASSQGVMGPPYGYTF. In DNA, the CDR3 is TGCGCCAGCAGCCAAGGCGTCATGGGCCCACCCTATGGCTACACCTTC.

V usage is TRBV5-1 and J usage is TRBJ1-2; unclear D gene. Trimming pared 2 bases from V and 3 bases from J, leaving 8 bases between. CDR3 length: 13 amino acids. The V gene's germline CDR1 is SGHRS and CDR2 YFSETQ. CDR3 amino acids: CASSFRVHYGYTF. DNA of the CDR3: TGCGCCAGCAGCTTTCGGGTGCACTATGGCTACACCTTC. Using reference TRBV5-1 and TRBJ1-2 for the parts outside the CDR3, the full variable domain is KAGVTQTPRYLIKTRGQQVTLSCSPISGHRSVSWYQQTPGQGLQFLFEYFSETQRNKGNFPGRFSGRQFSNSRSEMNVSTLELGDSALYLCASSFRVHYGYTFGSGTRLTVV.

The V call is TRBV10-3, the J call TRBJ1-2, with a tentative D call TRBD1 (5 bases). V was cut by 3 bases and J by 6 bases, with 20 bases left in between. CDR3 length equals 16 residues. CDR1 is ENHRY and CDR2 is SYGVKD in the germline V gene. CDR3 sequence reads: CAISERTPGRDNGYTF. The CDR3 bases are TGTGCCATCAGTGAAAGGACCCCGGGCAGGGATAATGGCTACACCTTC.